This T cell receptor beta chain was identified during a study of cytomegalovirus exposure and HLA in healthy donors. Whole-study findings and limits: Segments of the TCR beta V type were, in most cases, productive about 90% or about 30% of the time in an earlier analysis. The classifier reportedly diagnosed cytomegalovirus status with high sensitivity and specificity.

PCR was performed using 60 Vbeta and 13 Jbeta primers. Some clones are missing from TCRdb's copy, which holds only in-frame ones; the method was immunoSEQ multiplex PCR. The data hold 100,000 to 120,000 clones, with almost 70% observed a single time. The CDR3 covers 14 residues. Germline V CDR1 and CDR2: SGHVS, FQNEAQ. V lost 3 bases to trimming and J lost 6 bases; unmatched junction nucleotides: 4. Regarding this clone: Its antigen is currently unknown.

The sequenced sample was PBMCs. This receptor was taken from a man aged 25 to 40 in good health and CMV-seronegative. This chain links TRBV7-8 with TRBJ1-4; 7 bases line up with TRBD1. Written as DNA, the CDR3 is TGTGCCAGCAGCTTTGGCAGGGGGGATGAAAAACTGTTTTTT. Residues: CASSFGRGDEKLFF.